The rows below give T cell receptor beta chains drawn from one sample of a study of regulatory T cells in long-lasting Graves disease. Each CDR3 protein is one row after TCRdb ran MiXCR on the multiplex PCR reads. This table holds 550,000 to 600,000 distinct CDR3 sequences, about 15% found once. These data were also filed under a second study, of T cells in Graves' hyperthyroidism and ophthalmopathy.

The specimen comprised peripheral blood mononuclear cells (PBMCs), sampled at new diagnosis, from a patient treated with antithyroid drugs. Receptors were obtained from a young man with Graves disease. The CDR3 runs from the conserved cysteine through the conserved F or W.

j_gene: TRBJ1-1
v_gene: TRBV5-1
CDR3aa: CASSLNPGNMNTEAFF

j_gene: TRBJ1-2
v_gene: TRBV30
CDR3aa: CAWSGPGTGSHGYTF

j_gene: TRBJ2-7
v_gene: TRBV9
CDR3aa: CASSETGTGVSEQYF

j_gene: TRBJ1-6
v_gene: TRBV12-3/TRBV12-4
CDR3aa: CASSPGQGASSPLHF

j_gene: TRBJ2-2
v_gene: TRBV28
CDR3aa: CASSSGTTGELFF

j_gene: TRBJ2-7
v_gene: TRBV20-1
CDR3aa: CSAPKQDSSYEQYF

j_gene: TRBJ2-7
v_gene: TRBV20-1
CDR3aa: CSAGAAGLVHEQYF

j_gene: TRBJ1-5
v_gene: TRBV9
CDR3aa: CASSRAGGVNQPQHF

j_gene: TRBJ2-5
v_gene: TRBV20-1
CDR3aa: CSARDRQGGETQYF

j_gene: TRBJ2-7
v_gene: TRBV11-3
CDR3aa: CASSLAGQSYEQYF

j_gene: TRBJ2-3
v_gene: TRBV29-1
CDR3aa: CSAAIPGTTEDTQYF

j_gene: TRBJ2-2
v_gene: TRBV19
CDR3aa: CASCASGTGGELFF

j_gene: TRBJ2-3
v_gene: TRBV10-2
CDR3aa: CASSEEGSTDTQYF

j_gene: TRBJ1-2
v_gene: TRBV19
CDR3aa: CASSNQGNYGYTF

j_gene: TRBJ1-2
v_gene: TRBV3-1
CDR3aa: CASSQQGAYGYTF

j_gene: TRBJ2-2
v_gene: TRBV19
CDR3aa: CASSSVTGELFF

j_gene: TRBJ1-3
v_gene: TRBV30
CDR3aa: CAWIRGPPSGNTIYF

j_gene: TRBJ2-1
v_gene: TRBV7-2
CDR3aa: CASSTGTSGRDEQFF

j_gene: TRBJ2-3
v_gene: TRBV2
CDR3aa: CASSESASGFTDTQYF

j_gene: TRBJ1-5
v_gene: TRBV7-9
CDR3aa: CASSLPGLNQPQHF

j_gene: TRBJ2-1
v_gene: TRBV30
CDR3aa: CAWSWSFGISYNEQFF

j_gene: TRBJ2-1
v_gene: TRBV6-9
CDR3aa: CAMGTSGSYNEQFF

j_gene: TRBJ2-1
v_gene: TRBV12-3/TRBV12-4
CDR3aa: CASRFQLIGDEQFF

j_gene: TRBJ2-5
v_gene: TRBV20-1
CDR3aa: CSAPPKRTQYF

j_gene: TRBJ2-7
v_gene: TRBV20-1
CDR3aa: CSAPFRDGMGEQYF

j_gene: TRBJ2-3
v_gene: TRBV20-1
CDR3aa: CSARGLAGEWAQDYF

j_gene: TRBJ2-3
v_gene: TRBV29-1
CDR3aa: CSVEVFGERPDTQYF

j_gene: TRBJ2-1
v_gene: TRBV28
CDR3aa: CASSPHRFLNEQFF

j_gene: TRBJ1-5
v_gene: TRBV11-1
CDR3aa: CASSSGGAGNQPQHF

j_gene: TRBJ2-5
v_gene: TRBV27
CDR3aa: CASSPLWGALQETQYF

j_gene: TRBJ2-3
v_gene: TRBV3-1
CDR3aa: CASSPPRGVSTDTQYF

j_gene: TRBJ2-6
v_gene: TRBV6-1
CDR3aa: CASSDRHFSGANVLTF

j_gene: TRBJ2-3
v_gene: TRBV5-1
CDR3aa: CASSLWTRASADTQYF

j_gene: TRBJ2-3
v_gene: TRBV4-2
CDR3aa: CASSQDWSLGTDTQYF

j_gene: TRBJ1-1
v_gene: TRBV10-3
CDR3aa: CAISATGGYTEAFF

j_gene: TRBJ2-7
v_gene: TRBV4-2
CDR3aa: CASSPRGQGAGEQYF

j_gene: TRBJ2-7
v_gene: TRBV20-1
CDR3aa: CSASSRARSYEQYF

j_gene: TRBJ2-7
v_gene: TRBV5-1
CDR3aa: CASSFSTVEQYF

j_gene: TRBJ2-2
v_gene: TRBV20-1
CDR3aa: CSARKGRGTGELFF

j_gene: TRBJ2-3
v_gene: TRBV12-3/TRBV12-4
CDR3aa: CASRLTPTPTDTQYF

j_gene: TRBJ1-5
v_gene: TRBV2
CDR3aa: CASRVQSNQPQHF